The 32 T cell receptor beta chains in this list originate from one sample, sequenced in a study of cytomegalovirus exposure and HLA in healthy donors. A multiplex PCR was run with 60 Vbeta primers and 13 Jbeta primers. Sequenced by immunoSEQ multiplex PCR; TCRdb stores in-frame clones only, minus some. The sample shows around 300,000 clones, approximately 84% of them seen only once. Sequenced material: PBMCs. The receptor source for this set is a woman aged 40-49 years in good health and CMV-seropositive.

This rearrangement joins TRBV21-1 to TRBJ2-3; no DNA check was done on the table's D call, TRBD2. TRBV21-1 is flagged as a pseudogene. The CDR3 contains 15 residues. CDR3 sequence: CALTHPGGGTDTQYF. CDR3 DNA sequence: TGTGCCCTCACCCACCCGGGGGGAGGCACAGATACGCAGTATTTT.

As concerns this clone: The same CDR3 is also encoded by other DNA sequences in this sample. This chain uses TRBV29-1 with TRBJ2-7, with TRBD1 as a possible D gene (6 bases). Trimming removed 3 bases from V and 4 bases from J, with 7 bases in between. From germline, CDR1 is SQVTM and CDR2 ANQGSEA. This CDR3 has 11 residues. The CDR3: CSVEDRYEQYF. The CDR3 bases are TGCAGCGTTGAGGACAGATACGAGCAGTACTTC.

The rearrangement uses TRBV5-1 and TRBJ2-7, with D maybe TRBD2 (7 bases). CDR1 and CDR2 from the germline V gene are SGHRS and YFSETQ. Between the trimmed V and J ends, which lost 0 bases and 4 bases, there was a span of 14 bases. The CDR3 totals 15 residues. The CDR3 spells CASSLVGGGIYEQYF. DNA of the CDR3: TGCGCCAGCAGCTTGGTGGGAGGGGGAATATACGAGCAGTACTTC.

V is TRBV9 and J is TRBJ2-3, with 8 positions matching TRBD2. The germline gives CDR1 SGDLS, CDR2 YYNGEE. Trimming cost V 2 bases and J 2 bases; bases outside gene matches: 7. The CDR3 loop spans 16 amino acids. This chain's CDR3 is CASSVVSGGTTDTQYF. DNA for the CDR3: TGTGCCAGCAGCGTGGTGAGCGGGGGAACCACAGATACGCAGTATTTT.

The chain has TRBV11-2 and TRBJ1-3, with 8 bases identical to TRBD1. CDR1 and CDR2 (germline): SGHAT, FQNNGV. V lost 5 bases and J lost 4; bases outside the gene matches: 4. The CDR3 is made up of 14 amino acids. The DNA of the CDR3 is TGTGCCAGCAGCCTAAGGACAGGGGGAAACACCATATATTTT. It yields the protein CASSLRTGGNTIYF.

CDR3 in DNA: TGTGCCAGCAGTTCATTGACAGATATTGATTCACCCCTCCACTTT. This codes for CASSSLTDIDSPLHF. The V call is TRBV28, the J call TRBJ1-6; a weak D match, TRBD1 (5 bases). The ends were cut back, 4 bases at V and 8 bases at J, with 15 bases in the middle. The CDR3 has 15 amino acids. The germline CDR1 and CDR2 sequences are MDHEN and SYDVKM.

Notes on this clone: One end of the junction varies from germline; a read error may be responsible. This chain connects TRBV7-9 to TRBJ2-7; D gene uncertain. The CDR3 is 15 amino acids. The V gene's germline CDR1 is SEHNR and CDR2 FQNEAQ (reference sequence). CDR3 nucleotide sequence: TGTTCCAGCAGCTTAGGCCATAACCCTACGATCGGGCAGTACTTC. It codes for CSSSLGHNPTIGQYF.

This clone has only a few counts. J is TRBJ2-7 and V is TRBV7-2; the match to TRBD2 covers 8 bases. The CDR3 consists of 14 residues. V lost 5 bases, J lost 3 bases, and 6 bases stayed unmatched. Per the germline V gene, CDR1 is SGHTA and CDR2 is FQGNSA. DNA for the CDR3: TGTGCCAGCAGCCCCGTAGCGGGGAACTACGAGCAGTACTTC. Translation: CASSPVAGNYEQYF.

The gene calls are TRBV7-9 and TRBJ2-1, with D uncertain. CDR1 SEHNR and CDR2 FQNEAQ come from the germline V gene (reference sequence). V was shortened by 3 bases and J by 0 bases, with 3 bases between the two germline ends. The CDR3 spans 13 residues. This CDR3 is CASSFLSYNEQFF. CDR3 coding DNA: TGTGCCAGCAGCTTCCTCTCCTACAATGAGCAGTTCTTC.

The rearrangement uses TRBV7-6 and TRBJ2-7, with 16 bases that match TRBD2. This CDR3 has 18 residues. Trimming cost V 4 bases and J 0 bases; bases outside gene matches: 6. The germline V gene encodes CDR1 SGHVS and CDR2 FNYEAQ. The CDR3 region is CASSSPGLAGGSSYEQYF. The CDR3 coding sequence is TGTGCCAGCAGCTCTCCGGGACTAGCGGGAGGGAGCTCCTACGAGCAGTACTTC.

This clone was found once. The J gene is TRBJ2-7, the V gene TRBV19; D unresolved. V gave up 2 bases and J gave up 7 bases, with 21 bases separating them. CDR3 length: 16 residues. Germline V CDR1 and CDR2: LNHDA, SQIVND (reference sequence). CDR3 DNA: TGTGCCAGTAGTATAATTTCCTTCGGCGGTTTTGGGGAGCAGTACTTC. It is translated as CASSIISFGGFGEQYF.

The rearrangement links TRBV4-2 to TRBJ1-2; D is perhaps TRBD1 (6 bases). Germline V CDR1 and CDR2: LGHNA, YNFKEQ. V dropped 1 base and J dropped 3 bases, with 9 bases sitting between them. This CDR3 has 14 residues. The CDR3 region is CASSQVGGDYGYTF. The CDR3 nucleotides read TGTGCCAGCAGCCAAGTAGGGGGGGACTATGGCTACACCTTC.

This chain links TRBV14 with TRBJ1-1; D is ambiguous. V lost 4 bases and J lost 0, with 18 bases in between. Germline V gene sequence: CDR1 SGHDN, CDR2 FVKESK. The CDR3 contains 17 residues. CDR3 bases: TGTGCCAGCAGCCCACCGGGAGTCCCTCTCATGAACACTGAAGCTTTCTTT. This translates into CASSPPGVPLMNTEAFF.

The chain is built from TRBV18 and TRBJ1-3; 10 nucleotides align to TRBD1. This CDR3 is built from 16 residues. The ends lost 2 bases at V and 3 bases at J; junction bases unmatched: 4. Germline V lookup: CDR1 KGHSH, CDR2 LQKENI. CDR3 DNA sequence: TGTGCCAGCTCACCAGCGACAGGGGGCGATGGAAACACCATATATTTT. It translates to CASSPATGGDGNTIYF.

This chain connects TRBV9 to TRBJ2-6; tentatively, D is TRBD1 (6 bases). V was shortened by 3 bases and J by 2 bases, with 9 bases between the two germline ends. The CDR3 is made up of 15 amino acids. The germline V gene has CDR1 SGDLS and CDR2 YYNGEE. CDR3 region: CASSATGTGANVLTF. The DNA for the CDR3 is TGTGCCAGCAGCGCCACAGGGACTGGGGCCAACGTCCTGACTTTC. Full variable domain (missing parts from reference TRBV9 and TRBJ2-6): DSGVTQTPKHLITATGQRVTLRCSPRSGDLSVYWYQQSLDQGLQFLIQYYNGEERAKGNILERFSAQQFPDLHSELNLSSLELGDSALYFCASSATGTGANVLTFGAGSRLTVL.

This clone showed up just a few times. The V and J genes are TRBV7-9 and TRBJ2-5, with no clear D. The CDR3 contains 13 residues. Germline CDR1 and CDR2: SEHNR and FQNEAQ (reference sequence). V was cut by 1 base and J by 3 bases, with 6 bases left in between. CDR3 sequence reads: CASSLGLEETQYF. Here the CDR3 DNA reads TGTGCCAGCAGCTTAGGTCTAGAAGAGACCCAGTACTTC.

J is TRBJ2-3 and V is TRBV6-1; a possible D gene is TRBD2 (7 bases). The CDR3 has 16 amino acids. V shed 2 bases and J shed 5 bases, with 17 bases lying between them. The germline V gene encodes CDR1 MNHNS and CDR2 SASEGT. The CDR3 nucleotides are TGTGCCAGCAGTGAAAGGGGGGGATCCTCAGGAGATACGCAGTATTTT. This gives the protein CASSERGGSSGDTQYF.

V usage is TRBV15 and J usage is TRBJ2-1, with 15 nucleotides matching TRBD2. This CDR3 comprises 16 residues. Germline CDR1 and CDR2: LNHNV and YYDKDF (reference sequence). Trimming cost V 5 bases and J 8 bases; bases outside gene matches: 7. The CDR3 reads CATSQGTSGRRDEQFF. In DNA, the CDR3 is TGTGCCACCAGCCAGGGGACTAGCGGGAGGAGAGATGAGCAGTTCTTC.

With regard to this clone: At one end, the junction sequence differs from germline, possibly due to a read error. The CDR3 nucleotides are TGTTCCAGCAGCTTAATTCTGGGCGGGAGGACCGGGGAGCTGTTTTTT. Translation gives CSSSLILGGRTGELFF. This chain connects TRBV7-9 to TRBJ2-2; 8 bases agree with TRBD2. Germline loops: CDR1 SEHNR, CDR2 FQNEAQ (reference sequence). The CDR3 has 16 residues. The full variable domain, with the rest looked up from reference TRBV7-9 and TRBJ2-2, is DTGVSQNPRHKITKRGQNVTFRCDPISEHNRLYWYRQTLGQGPEFLTYFQNEAQLEKSRLLSDRFSAERPKGSFSTLEIQRTEQGDSAMYLCSSSLILGGRTGELFFGEGSRLTVL.

This chain joins TRBV5-8 and TRBJ2-7; perhaps TRBD1 as D (5 bases). Germline CDR1 and CDR2: SGHTS and YDEGEE. Deletions cut 3 bases from V and 3 bases from J, with 16 bases between. The CDR3 length is 15 residues. CDR3 loop: CASSSGSLGLYEQYF. CDR3 bases: TGTGCCAGCAGCTCCGGATCCCTGGGGCTCTACGAGCAGTACTTC.

The chain combines TRBV7-9 with TRBJ1-1; D is possibly TRBD1 (5 bases). Germline values: CDR1 SEHNR, CDR2 FQNEAQ (reference sequence). The CDR3 is 15 residues long. The V end was cut by 1 base, the J end by 5 bases, with 14 bases between. The CDR3 region is CASSLEAGRETEAFF. CDR3 DNA: TGTGCCAGCAGCTTAGAGGCAGGGAGGGAGACTGAAGCTTTCTTT.

As concerns this clone: This CDR3 is also generated by other DNA sequences in the sample. The rearrangement links TRBV7-2 to TRBJ1-4; TRBD1 matches at 8 bases. Germline V lookup: CDR1 SGHTA, CDR2 FQGNSA. The CDR3 is 14 residues long. The ends lost 1 base at V and 5 bases at J; junction bases unmatched: 0. The DNA for the CDR3 is TGTGCCAGCAGCTTAGACAGGGGGAATGAAAAACTGTTTTTT. It codes for CASSLDRGNEKLFF.

The V and J genes are TRBV7-8 and TRBJ1-6; D remains ambiguous. Trimming removed 5 bases at V and 11 bases at J, with 13 bases between. The CDR3 has 13 amino acids. CDR1 is SGHVS and CDR2 is FQNEAQ in the germline V gene. The CDR3 DNA reads TGTGCCAGCAGCCCAGGCATTGGAACACCCCTCCACTTT. Translated, it gives CASSPGIGTPLHF.

The genes are TRBV13 and TRBJ1-2; D possibly corresponds to TRBD1 (6 bases). Germline V gene sequence: CDR1 PRHDT, CDR2 FYEKMQ (reference sequence). V dropped 5 bases and J dropped 5 bases, with 12 bases sitting between them. CDR3 size: 13 residues. This chain's CDR3 is CASSPVQGYGYTF. The CDR3 nucleotides are TGTGCCAGCAGCCCCGTCCAGGGGTATGGCTACACCTTC.

The rearrangement joins TRBV4-2 to TRBJ2-3; perhaps TRBD2 as D (5 bases). This CDR3 has 17 amino acids. The V and J ends lost 2 bases and 2 bases respectively, with 17 bases between them. From germline, CDR1 is LGHNA and CDR2 YNFKEQ. The CDR3, as DNA: TGTGCCAGCAGCCAATCTGAGGACTTGAGTACCACAGATACGCAGTATTTT. Translating it yields CASSQSEDLSTTDTQYF.

The chain uses TRBV11-3 and TRBJ2-1; D is perhaps TRBD1 (6 bases). This CDR3 spans 12 amino acids. Trimming cost V 5 bases and J 7 bases, with 9 bases left between them. The germline V gene has CDR1 SGHNT and CDR2 YENEEA. As DNA, the CDR3 is TGTGCCAGCAGCCAGACAGGTAATGAGCAGTTCTTC. Translating gives CASSQTGNEQFF.

The chain uses TRBV10-3 and TRBJ1-1; tentative D call: TRBD1 (6 bases). The CDR3 is 13 residues long. V was cut by 6 bases and J by 2 bases, with 10 bases left in between. Per germline, CDR1 ENHRY and CDR2 SYGVKD. The CDR3 nucleotides read TGTGCCATCAGCCCAGGGGTTAACACTGAAGCTTTCTTT. Translated, it gives CAISPGVNTEAFF.

V is TRBV27 and J is TRBJ2-7; 7 bases match TRBD1. Germline assignment: CDR1 MNHEY and CDR2 SMNVEV (reference sequence). With V trimmed by 3 bases and J by 3 bases, 8 bases remained unmatched. CDR3 length equals 15 residues. In DNA, the CDR3 is TGTGCCAGCAGTTTGTACAGGGGCGCCTTCTACGAGCAGTACTTC. It codes for CASSLYRGAFYEQYF.

This chain joins TRBV9 and TRBJ1-6; perhaps TRBD1 as D (5 bases). This CDR3 is 14 amino acids long. V lost 3 bases and J 6 bases, leaving 10 bases between the germline ends. The germline V gene encodes CDR1 SGDLS and CDR2 YYNGEE. The CDR3 DNA reads TGTGCCAGCAGCGGAGGGGAGGCTAATTCACCCCTCCACTTT. As protein: CASSGGEANSPLHF. Based on the CDR3 plus reference TRBV9 and TRBJ1-6, the full variable domain is DSGVTQTPKHLITATGQRVTLRCSPRSGDLSVYWYQQSLDQGLQFLIQYYNGEERAKGNILERFSAQQFPDLHSELNLSSLELGDSALYFCASSGGEANSPLHFGNGTRLTVT.

With regard to this clone: This sample includes further DNA sequences coding for the same CDR3. The chain carries TRBV7-9 and TRBJ1-1, with unresolved D. Trimming removed 2 bases from V and 3 bases from J, with 10 bases in between. The CDR3 totals 14 residues. Germline loops: CDR1 SEHNR, CDR2 FQNEAQ (reference sequence). Here the CDR3 DNA reads TGTGCCAGCAGCTTATTTGGGAGGGACACTGAAGCTTTCTTT. Protein sequence: CASSLFGRDTEAFF.

The chain carries TRBV19 and TRBJ2-7, with 8 bases aligning to TRBD1. Germline V gives CDR1 LNHDA, CDR2 SQIVND (reference sequence). Losses at the gene ends were 4 bases for V and 3 bases for J; bases not matched to a gene: 8. The CDR3 is 15 amino acids. The chain's CDR3 is CASSTKTGDNYEQYF. The CDR3 DNA reads as TGTGCCAGTAGTACAAAGACAGGGGACAACTACGAGCAGTACTTC. The full variable domain, with the rest looked up from reference TRBV19 and TRBJ2-7, is DGGITQSPKYLFRKEGQNVTLSCEQNLNHDAMYWYRQDPGQGLRLIYYSQIVNDFQKGDIAEGYSVSREKKESFPLTVTSAQKNPTAFYLCASSTKTGDNYEQYFGPGTRLTVT.

This chain connects TRBV9 to TRBJ2-2, with TRBD1 matching over 8 bases. The CDR3 length is 18 residues. Germline assignment: CDR1 SGDLS and CDR2 YYNGEE. Losses at the gene ends were 1 base for V and 1 base for J; bases not matched to a gene: 9. The CDR3, as DNA: TGTGCCAGCAGCGTATCCCCCTGGACAGGGCTGAACACCGGGGAGCTGTTTTTT. The encoded protein is CASSVSPWTGLNTGELFF.